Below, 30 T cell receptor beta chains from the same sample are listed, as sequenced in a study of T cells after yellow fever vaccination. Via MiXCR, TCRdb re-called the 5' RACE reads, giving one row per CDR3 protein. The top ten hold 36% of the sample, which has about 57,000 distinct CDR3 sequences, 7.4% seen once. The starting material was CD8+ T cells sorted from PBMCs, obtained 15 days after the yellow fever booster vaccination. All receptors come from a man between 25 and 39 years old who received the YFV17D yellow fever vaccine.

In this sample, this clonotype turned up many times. CDR3 loop: CASSQEGWVAGGPGNEQFF. The CDR3 bases are TGTGCCAGCAGCCAAGAGGGATGGGTAGCGGGAGGGCCGGGGAATGAGCAGTTCTTC. The J gene is TRBJ2-1, the V gene TRBV14; TRBD2 agrees at 11 bases. Per germline, CDR1 SGHDN and CDR2 FVKESK. V lost 0 bases and J lost 7; bases outside the gene matches: 14. The CDR3 sequence is 19 residues long.

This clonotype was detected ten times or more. CDR3 in amino acids: CASSLEPGLQETQYF. The CDR3 DNA follows: TGTGCCAGCAGTTTGGAACCGGGACTCCAAGAGACCCAGTACTTC. The chain links TRBV12-3 or TRBV12-4 to TRBJ2-5, with D tentatively TRBD2 (6 bases). This CDR3 comprises 15 residues. Between the trimmed V and J ends, which lost 3 bases and 1 base, there was a span of 12 bases.

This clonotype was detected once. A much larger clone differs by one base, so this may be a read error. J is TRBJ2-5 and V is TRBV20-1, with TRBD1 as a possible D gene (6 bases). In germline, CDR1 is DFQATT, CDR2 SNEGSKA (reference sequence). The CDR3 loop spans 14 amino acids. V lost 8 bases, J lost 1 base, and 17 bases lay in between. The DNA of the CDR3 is TGCAGTCCTCAAATCCAGGACAGCCAAGAGACCCAGTACTTC. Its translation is CSPQIQDSQETQYF.

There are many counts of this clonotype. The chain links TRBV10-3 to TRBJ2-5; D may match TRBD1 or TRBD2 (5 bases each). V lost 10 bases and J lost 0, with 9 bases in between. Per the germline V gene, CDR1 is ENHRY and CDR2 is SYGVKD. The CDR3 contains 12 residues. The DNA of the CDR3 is TGTGCCACCGGGACCGACCAAGAGACCCAGTACTTC. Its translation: CATGTDQETQYF.

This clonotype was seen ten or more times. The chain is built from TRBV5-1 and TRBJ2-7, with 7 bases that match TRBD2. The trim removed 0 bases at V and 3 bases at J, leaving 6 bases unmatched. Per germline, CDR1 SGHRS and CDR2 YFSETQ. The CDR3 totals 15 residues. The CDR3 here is CASSLGGSPYYEQYF. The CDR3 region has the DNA TGCGCCAGCAGCTTGGGCGGGAGCCCATACTACGAGCAGTACTTC.

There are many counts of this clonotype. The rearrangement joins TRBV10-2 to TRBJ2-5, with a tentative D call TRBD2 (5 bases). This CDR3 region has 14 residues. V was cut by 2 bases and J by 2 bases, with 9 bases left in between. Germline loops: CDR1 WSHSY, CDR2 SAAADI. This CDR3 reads CASSEIWTQETQYF. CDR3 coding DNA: TGCGCCAGCAGTGAGATTTGGACTCAAGAGACCCAGTACTTC.

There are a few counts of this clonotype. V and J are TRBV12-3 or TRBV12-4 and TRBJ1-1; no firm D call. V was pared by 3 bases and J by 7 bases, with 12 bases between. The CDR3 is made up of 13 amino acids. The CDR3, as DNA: TGTGCCAGCAGTTTTAGTGCAGTGGGTGAAGCTTTCTTT. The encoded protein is CASSFSAVGEAFF.

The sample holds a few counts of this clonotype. The CDR3 sequence: CASSPQPQGQGGYTF. CDR3 DNA sequence: TGTGCCAGCAGCCCCCAACCACAGGGCCAGGGTGGCTACACCTTC. This sequence joins TRBV7-3 and TRBJ1-2; tentative D call: TRBD1 (6 bases). Germline CDR1 SGHTA, CDR2 FQGTGA. With 5 bases removed from V and 7 bases from J, the gap between germline ends came to 20 bases. The CDR3 has 15 amino acids.

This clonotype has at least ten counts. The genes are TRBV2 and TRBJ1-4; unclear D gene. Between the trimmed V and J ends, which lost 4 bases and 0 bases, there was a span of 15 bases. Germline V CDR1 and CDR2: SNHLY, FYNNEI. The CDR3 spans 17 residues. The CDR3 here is CASSAIEGSSTNEKLFF. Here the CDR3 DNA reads TGTGCCAGCAGTGCTATCGAGGGTTCATCAACTAATGAAAAACTGTTTTTT.

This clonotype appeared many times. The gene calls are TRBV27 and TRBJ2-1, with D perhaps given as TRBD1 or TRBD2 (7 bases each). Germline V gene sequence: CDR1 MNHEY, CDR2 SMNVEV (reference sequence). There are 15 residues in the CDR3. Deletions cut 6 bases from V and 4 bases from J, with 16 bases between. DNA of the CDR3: TGTGCCAGCAGCCGAGCGGGACAGTTATACAATGAGCAGTTCTTC. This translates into CASSRAGQLYNEQFF.

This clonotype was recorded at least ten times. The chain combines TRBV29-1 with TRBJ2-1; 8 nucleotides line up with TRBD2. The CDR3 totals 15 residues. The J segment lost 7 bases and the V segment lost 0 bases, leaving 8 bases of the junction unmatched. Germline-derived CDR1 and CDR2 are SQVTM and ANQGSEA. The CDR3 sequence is CSVEDPAGDLNEQFF. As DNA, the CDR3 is TGCAGCGTTGAAGATCCAGCGGGAGATTTAAATGAGCAGTTCTTC.

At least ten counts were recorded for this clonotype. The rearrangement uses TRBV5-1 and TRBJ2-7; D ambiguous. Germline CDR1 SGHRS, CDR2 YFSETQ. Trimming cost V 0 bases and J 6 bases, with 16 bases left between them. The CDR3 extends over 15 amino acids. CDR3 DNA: TGCGCCAGCAGCTTGGACACTTTAAAGGGAATCGAGCAGTACTTC. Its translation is CASSLDTLKGIEQYF.

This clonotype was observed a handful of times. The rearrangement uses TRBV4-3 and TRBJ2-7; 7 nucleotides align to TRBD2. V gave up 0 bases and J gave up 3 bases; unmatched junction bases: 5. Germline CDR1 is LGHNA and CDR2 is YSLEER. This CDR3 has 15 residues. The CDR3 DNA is TGCGCCAGCAGCCAAGATAATAGCGGGTACTACGAGCAGTACTTC. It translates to CASSQDNSGYYEQYF.

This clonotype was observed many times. CDR3 sequence reads: CASSYSNNPRGRSYGYTF. CDR3 DNA: TGTGCCAGCAGTTACTCGAATAACCCCCGAGGACGCAGCTATGGCTACACCTTC. The V and J genes are TRBV6-5 and TRBJ1-2; no definite D call. V was shortened by 0 bases and J by 4 bases, with 21 bases between the two germline ends. CDR3 length: 18 residues. Germline V CDR1 and CDR2: MNHEY, SVGAGI.

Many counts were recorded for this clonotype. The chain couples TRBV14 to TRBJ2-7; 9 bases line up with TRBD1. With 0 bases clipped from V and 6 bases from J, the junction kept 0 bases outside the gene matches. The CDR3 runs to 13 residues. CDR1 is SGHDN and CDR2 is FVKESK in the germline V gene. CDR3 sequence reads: CASSQETGGEQYF. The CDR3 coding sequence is TGTGCCAGCAGCCAAGAGACAGGGGGCGAGCAGTACTTC.

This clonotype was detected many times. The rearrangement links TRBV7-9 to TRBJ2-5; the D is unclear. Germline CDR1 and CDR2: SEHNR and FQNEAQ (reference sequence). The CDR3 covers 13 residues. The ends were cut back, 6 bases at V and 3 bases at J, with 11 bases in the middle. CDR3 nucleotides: TGTGCCAGCAGGCCTCCCCTTAAAGAGACCCAGTACTTC. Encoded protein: CASRPPLKETQYF.

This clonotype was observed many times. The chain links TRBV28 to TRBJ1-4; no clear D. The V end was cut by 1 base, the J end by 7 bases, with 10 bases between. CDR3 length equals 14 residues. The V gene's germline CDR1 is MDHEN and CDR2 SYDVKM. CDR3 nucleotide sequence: TGTGCCAGCAGTTTATATGGTGGTAGTGAAAAACTGTTTTTT. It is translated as CASSLYGGSEKLFF.

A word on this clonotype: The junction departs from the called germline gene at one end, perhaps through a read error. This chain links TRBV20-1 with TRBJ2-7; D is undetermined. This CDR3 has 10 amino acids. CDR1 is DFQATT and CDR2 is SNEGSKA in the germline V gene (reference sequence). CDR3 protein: CSALSIEHYF. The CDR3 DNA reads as TGCAGTGCCCTAAGCATAGAGCACTACTTC.

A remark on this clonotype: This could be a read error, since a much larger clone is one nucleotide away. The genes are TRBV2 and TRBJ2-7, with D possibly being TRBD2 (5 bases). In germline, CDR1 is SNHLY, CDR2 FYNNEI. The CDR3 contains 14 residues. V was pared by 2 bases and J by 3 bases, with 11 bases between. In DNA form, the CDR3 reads TGTGCCAGCAGTGAATCTAGCCACCACTACGAGCAGTACTTC. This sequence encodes CASSESSHHYEQYF.

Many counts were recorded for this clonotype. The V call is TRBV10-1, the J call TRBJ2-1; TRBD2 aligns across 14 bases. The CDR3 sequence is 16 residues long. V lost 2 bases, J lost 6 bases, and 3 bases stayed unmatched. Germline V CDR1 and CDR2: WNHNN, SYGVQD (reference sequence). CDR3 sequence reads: CASSERGTSGSNEQFF. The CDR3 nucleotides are TGCGCCAGCAGTGAGAGGGGGACTAGCGGGAGCAATGAGCAGTTCTTC.

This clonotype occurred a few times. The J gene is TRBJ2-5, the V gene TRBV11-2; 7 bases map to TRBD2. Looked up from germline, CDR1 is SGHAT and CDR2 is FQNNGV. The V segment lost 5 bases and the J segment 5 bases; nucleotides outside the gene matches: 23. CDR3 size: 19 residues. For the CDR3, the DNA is TGTGCCAGCAGCCTAGGCACCGCGGGAGCCCCTGAAATAAGGGAGACCCAGTACTTC. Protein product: CASSLGTAGAPEIRETQYF.

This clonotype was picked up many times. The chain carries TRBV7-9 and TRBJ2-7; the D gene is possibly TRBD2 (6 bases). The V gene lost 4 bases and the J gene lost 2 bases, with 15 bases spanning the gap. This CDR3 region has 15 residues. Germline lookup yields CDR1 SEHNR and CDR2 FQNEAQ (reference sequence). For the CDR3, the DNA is TGTGCCAGCAGCTCCCCCGGGGGACGGCCCTACGAGCAGTACTTC. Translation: CASSSPGGRPYEQYF.

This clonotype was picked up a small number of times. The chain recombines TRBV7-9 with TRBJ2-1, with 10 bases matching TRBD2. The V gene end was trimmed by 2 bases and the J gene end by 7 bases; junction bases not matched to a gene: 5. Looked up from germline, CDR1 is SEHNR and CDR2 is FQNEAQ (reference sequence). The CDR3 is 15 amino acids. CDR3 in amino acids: CASSLIAGGSNEQFF. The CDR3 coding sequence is TGTGCCAGCAGCTTAATAGCGGGAGGAAGTAATGAGCAGTTCTTC.

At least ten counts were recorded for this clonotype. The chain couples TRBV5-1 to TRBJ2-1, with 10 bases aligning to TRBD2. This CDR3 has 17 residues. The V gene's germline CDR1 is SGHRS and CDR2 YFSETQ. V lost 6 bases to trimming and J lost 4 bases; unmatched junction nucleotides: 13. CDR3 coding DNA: TGCGCCAGCAAGACATGGGTAGGACTAGCGGATTACAATGAGCAGTTCTTC. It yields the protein CASKTWVGLADYNEQFF.

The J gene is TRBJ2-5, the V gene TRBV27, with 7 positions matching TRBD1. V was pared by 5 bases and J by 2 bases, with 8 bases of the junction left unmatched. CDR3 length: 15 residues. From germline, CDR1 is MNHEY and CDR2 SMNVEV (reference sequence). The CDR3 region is CASSAGTVRQETQYF. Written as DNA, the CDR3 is TGTGCCAGCAGTGCAGGGACAGTCAGACAAGAGACCCAGTACTTC.

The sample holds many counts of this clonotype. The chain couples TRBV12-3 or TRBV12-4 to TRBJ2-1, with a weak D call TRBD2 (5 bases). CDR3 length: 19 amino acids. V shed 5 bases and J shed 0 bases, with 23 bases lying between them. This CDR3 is CASSIGFWGVSSSYNEQFF. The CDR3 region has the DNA TGTGCCAGCAGTATTGGTTTTTGGGGAGTCTCTAGCTCCTACAATGAGCAGTTCTTC.

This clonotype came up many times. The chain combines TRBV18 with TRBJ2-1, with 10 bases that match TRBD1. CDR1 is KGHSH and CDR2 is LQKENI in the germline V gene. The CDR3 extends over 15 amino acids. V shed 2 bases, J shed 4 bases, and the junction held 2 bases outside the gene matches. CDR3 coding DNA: TGTGCCAGCTCACCATGGGGACAGGGGTACAATGAGCAGTTCTTC. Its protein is CASSPWGQGYNEQFF.

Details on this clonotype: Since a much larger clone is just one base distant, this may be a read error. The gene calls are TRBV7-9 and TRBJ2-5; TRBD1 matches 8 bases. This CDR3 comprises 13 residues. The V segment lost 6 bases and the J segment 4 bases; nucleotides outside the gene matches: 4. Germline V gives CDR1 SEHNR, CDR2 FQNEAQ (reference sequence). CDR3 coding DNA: TGTGCCAGCAGAATCGGGACAGGAGAGACCCAGTACTTC. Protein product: CASRIGTGETQYF.

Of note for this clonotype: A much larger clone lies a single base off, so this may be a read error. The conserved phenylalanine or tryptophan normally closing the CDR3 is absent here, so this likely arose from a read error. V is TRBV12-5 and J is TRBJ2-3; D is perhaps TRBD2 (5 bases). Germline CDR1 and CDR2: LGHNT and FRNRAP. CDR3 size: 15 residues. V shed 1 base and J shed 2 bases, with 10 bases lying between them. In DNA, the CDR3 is TGTGCTAGTGGTTTGGCCGGGGATCTCACAGATACGCAGTATTTA. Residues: CASGLAGDLTDTQYL.

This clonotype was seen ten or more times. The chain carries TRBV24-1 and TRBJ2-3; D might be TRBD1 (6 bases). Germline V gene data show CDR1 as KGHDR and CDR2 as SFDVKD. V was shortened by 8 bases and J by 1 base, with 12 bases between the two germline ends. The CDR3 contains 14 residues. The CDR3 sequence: CATNNRDGTDTQYF. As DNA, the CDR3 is TGTGCCACCAACAACAGGGATGGCACAGATACGCAGTATTTT.